The 25 T cell receptor beta chains below come from one sample, sequenced in a study of blood T cell repertoires in COVID-19. Here immunoSEQ multiplex PCR was the method, and the copy in TCRdb shows in-frame clones only, minus some. Here the sample spans some 100,000 clones, around 80% being singletons. The material sequenced was peripheral blood. The source is a man between 65 and 85 years old with acute or convalescent COVID-19.

V is TRBV12-3 or TRBV12-4 and J is TRBJ1-3; D ambiguous. The CDR3 sequence is 13 residues long. V shed 6 bases and J shed 0 bases, with 6 bases lying between them. The CDR3 loop reads CASSPSSGNTIYF. The CDR3 nucleotides are TGTGCCAGCAGCCCGAGCTCTGGAAACACCATATATTTT.

This clone was picked up a small number of times. The chain has TRBV5-8 and TRBJ1-1, with 11 bases fitting TRBD1. The CDR3 runs 14 residues. The germline V gene encodes CDR1 SGHTS and CDR2 YDEGEE. J gave up 5 bases and V 4 bases, and 4 bases lay outside the gene matches. The CDR3 is CASSTDRGRTEAFF. The CDR3 coding sequence is TGTGCCAGCAGCACGGACAGGGGGCGGACTGAAGCTTTCTTT. Full variable domain (rest looked up from reference TRBV5-8 and TRBJ1-1): EAGVTQSPTHLIKTRGQQATLRCSPISGHTSVYWYQQALGLGLQFLLWYDEGEERNRGNFPPRFSGRQFPNYSSELNVNALELEDSALYLCASSTDRGRTEAFFGQGTRLTVV.

The DNA of the CDR3 is TGTGCCAGTAGCAGCACAGGGACAGGGGACTCCTACAATGAGCAGTTCTTC. Translated, it gives CASSSTGTGDSYNEQFF. The V call is TRBV19, the J call TRBJ2-1, with TRBD1 identical over 10 bases. The germline V gene encodes CDR1 LNHDA and CDR2 SQIVND (reference sequence). This CDR3 contains 17 residues. The trim removed 6 bases at V and 0 bases at J, leaving 8 bases unmatched.

This clone appeared a few times. This chain connects TRBV6-5 to TRBJ2-7, with a weak D call TRBD1 (6 bases). CDR1 and CDR2 (germline): MNHEY, SVGAGI. The CDR3 extends over 14 amino acids. V was trimmed by 5 bases and J by 3 bases, leaving 14 bases between them. The CDR3 loop reads CASSRQAPFYEQYF. CDR3 sequence (DNA): TGTGCCAGCAGTCGACAGGCCCCTTTCTACGAGCAGTACTTC.

The J gene is TRBJ2-3, the V gene TRBV5-4; maybe TRBD2 (6 bases). V lost 4 bases to trimming and J lost 0 bases, with 12 bases between them. The CDR3 covers 15 residues. CDR1 and CDR2 (germline): SGHNT, YYREEE (reference sequence). The CDR3 reads CASSPSGSSTDTQYF. Written as DNA, the CDR3 is TGTGCCAGCAGCCCGAGCGGGTCTAGCACAGATACGCAGTATTTT. The whole variable domain, filled in from reference TRBV5-4 and TRBJ2-3, reads ETGVTQSPTHLIKTRGQQVTLRCSSQSGHNTVSWYQQALGQGPQFIFQYYREEENGRGNFPPRFSGLQFPNYSSELNVNALELDDSALYLCASSPSGSSTDTQYFGPGTRLTVL.

This clone was seen more than once but under ten times. The rearrangement links TRBV3-1 (or the pseudogene TRBV3-2) to TRBJ1-5; D is ambiguous. The CDR3 runs to 14 residues. V was pared by 0 bases and J by 4 bases, with 7 bases between. In germline, CDR1 is LGHDT, CDR2 YNNKEL (reference sequence). CDR3 coding DNA: TGTGCCAGCAGCCAAGATTCGGTTAATCAGCCCCAGCATTTT. Translated: CASSQDSVNQPQHF.

The chain combines TRBV28 with TRBJ2-6; D perhaps matches TRBD2 (5 bases). CDR1 MDHEN and CDR2 SYDVKM come from the germline V gene. This CDR3 contains 17 residues. V dropped 11 bases and J dropped 0 bases, with 20 bases sitting between them. This chain's CDR3 is CASKFFGEGSGANVLTF. The CDR3 nucleotides are TGTGCCTCCAAATTCTTCGGGGAAGGCTCTGGGGCCAACGTCCTGACTTTC.

This clone occurred a few times. The sample has other DNA sequences that encode this CDR3 too. The J gene is TRBJ1-5, the V gene TRBV6-5; TRBD1 agrees at 8 bases. The CDR3 totals 14 residues. Germline V lookup: CDR1 MNHEY, CDR2 SVGAGI. With 6 bases clipped from V and 4 bases from J, the junction kept 5 bases outside the gene matches. The chain's CDR3 is CASRRTGMNQPQHF. The CDR3 nucleotides read TGTGCCAGCAGGCGGACAGGGATGAATCAGCCCCAGCATTTT.

J is TRBJ2-5 and V is TRBV7-3; D gene uncertain. The V gene's germline CDR1 is SGHTA and CDR2 FQGTGA. Trimming took 3 bases from V and 0 from J, leaving 5 bases between them. The CDR3 contains 13 residues. The DNA of the CDR3 is TGTGCCAGCAGCTTTGCGGACCAAGAGACCCAGTACTTC. Its protein is CASSFADQETQYF.

The chain couples TRBV24-1 to TRBJ2-1, with 7 bases matching TRBD2. Germline V CDR1 and CDR2: KGHDR, SFDVKD. Losses at the gene ends were 4 bases for V and 10 bases for J; bases not matched to a gene: 18. The CDR3 runs to 17 residues. The CDR3 loop reads CATSDPNPKSGIEEQFF. In DNA, the CDR3 is TGTGCCACCAGTGACCCCAACCCCAAAAGCGGGATAGAAGAGCAGTTCTTC.

The chain joins TRBV4-1 to TRBJ2-3; 7 nucleotides align to TRBD1. The CDR3 has 15 amino acids. Looked up from germline, CDR1 is MGHRA and CDR2 is YSYEKL. The junction had 8 bases not matched to a gene; V was cut back by 4 bases and J by 4 bases. The CDR3 reads CASSLRGTVADTQYF. The CDR3 bases are TGCGCCAGCAGCCTCAGGGGGACGGTGGCAGATACGCAGTATTTT.

The chain links TRBV5-4 to TRBJ2-7, with TRBD2 identical over 7 bases. V shed 1 base, J shed 6 bases, and the junction held 7 bases outside the gene matches. The CDR3 has 14 residues. Germline values: CDR1 SGHNT, CDR2 YYREEE (reference sequence). CDR3 bases: TGTGCCAGCAGCTTGTCGGGGACTATGTCCGAGCAGTACTTC. Translation: CASSLSGTMSEQYF.

The DNA for the CDR3 is TGTGCCAGTAGTCCGACTAGCGGGGAGACCCAGTACTTC. This translates into CASSPTSGETQYF. The genes are TRBV19 and TRBJ2-5; 10 bases fit TRBD2. The CDR3 contains 13 residues. Germline V gene sequence: CDR1 LNHDA, CDR2 SQIVND (reference sequence). V shed 5 bases and J 5 bases; nucleotides not matched to a gene: 2.

The V gene is TRBV5-8, the J gene TRBJ1-3; D call uncertain. The CDR3 runs to 13 residues. Per germline, CDR1 SGHTS and CDR2 YDEGEE. The V end was cut by 0 bases, the J end by 9 bases, with 10 bases between. The CDR3 nucleotides are TGTGCCAGCAGCTTGGGGCCAGAGGGCACCATATATTTT. This gives the protein CASSLGPEGTIYF.

The rearrangement joins TRBV9 to TRBJ1-2; D is unclear. From germline, CDR1 is SGDLS and CDR2 YYNGEE. The CDR3 consists of 14 residues. V shed 3 bases and J shed 8 bases, with 17 bases lying between them. Here the CDR3 DNA reads TGTGCCAGCAGCGGCGACTCTGGCCGAAAAGGCTACACCTTC. This gives the protein CASSGDSGRKGYTF.

This clone showed up just a few times. The chain recombines TRBV7-2 with TRBJ2-1; 9 bases are a match to TRBD1. The CDR3 is made up of 15 amino acids. Trimming took 4 bases from V and 5 from J; bases not matched to a gene: 6. CDR1 is SGHTA and CDR2 is FQGNSA in the germline V gene. This CDR3 is CASSYVGQGNNEQFF. The CDR3 DNA reads as TGTGCCAGCAGCTATGTGGGACAGGGAAACAATGAGCAGTTCTTC.

The chain uses TRBV29-1 and TRBJ1-5; 10 positions match TRBD1. Germline lookup yields CDR1 SQVTM and CDR2 ANQGSEA. V lost 6 bases to trimming and J lost 8 bases; unmatched junction nucleotides: 4. This CDR3 comprises 12 residues. The CDR3 here is CSVSDRGEPQHF. The CDR3 DNA follows: TGCAGCGTCTCGGACAGGGGGGAGCCCCAGCATTTT.

This clone was observed a handful of times. The chain uses TRBV30 and TRBJ2-1; TRBD2 agrees at 9 bases. CDR3 length: 14 amino acids. Germline assignment: CDR1 GTSNPN and CDR2 SVGIG (reference sequence). The ends lost 3 bases at V and 9 bases at J; junction bases unmatched: 9. The CDR3 loop is CAWRLAGGPGEQFF. The CDR3 coding sequence is TGTGCCTGGAGGTTGGCGGGAGGGCCGGGTGAGCAGTTCTTC. The full variable domain, completed using reference TRBV30 and TRBJ2-1, is SQTIHQWPATLVQPVGSPLSLECTVEGTSNPNLYWYRQAAGRGLQLLFYSVGIGQISSEVPQNLSASRPQDRQFILSSKKLLLSDSGFYLCAWRLAGGPGEQFFGPGTRLTVL.

V usage is TRBV6-5 and J usage is TRBJ1-1, with D possibly TRBD1 on 6 matching bases. Germline CDR1 MNHEY, CDR2 SVGAGI. The V end lost 3 bases, the J end lost 8 bases, and 19 bases lay between the germline ends. The CDR3 runs 15 residues. The CDR3 loop reads CASSYGPLYRAEAFF. DNA of the CDR3: TGTGCCAGCAGTTATGGGCCCCTTTACAGGGCGGAAGCTTTCTTT.

A few counts support this clone. This sequence joins TRBV27 and TRBJ2-7; the match to TRBD1 covers 10 bases. This CDR3 contains 13 residues. CDR1 and CDR2 (germline): MNHEY, SMNVEV (reference sequence). After removal of 8 bases from V and 4 bases from J, the junction contained 5 bases not matched to a gene. CDR3 loop: CASGPGQGYEQYF. The CDR3 DNA sequence: TGTGCCAGCGGACCGGGACAGGGGTACGAGCAGTACTTC.

V usage is TRBV5-6 and J usage is TRBJ2-3; 7 bases line up with TRBD2. This CDR3 has 15 amino acids. CDR1 SGHDT and CDR2 YYEEEE come from the germline V gene. Unmatched junction bases numbered 7, after V lost 6 bases and J lost 0 bases. The CDR3 is CASTSLSGSTDTQYF. Written as DNA, the CDR3 is TGTGCCAGCACCTCACTTAGCGGGAGCACAGATACGCAGTATTTT.

V gene TRBV14 combines with J gene TRBJ1-1, with D uncertain. Germline V CDR1 and CDR2: SGHDN, FVKESK. Deletions cut 2 bases from V and 5 bases from J, with 9 bases between. This CDR3 has 13 amino acids. The CDR3 here is CASSQNVRTEAFF. The CDR3 nucleotides read TGTGCCAGCAGCCAAAACGTGCGAACTGAAGCTTTCTTT.

V gene TRBV4-1 combines with J gene TRBJ2-7, with 7 bases fitting TRBD2. CDR3 size: 15 residues. Unmatched junction bases numbered 8, after V lost 4 bases and J lost 2 bases. CDR1 is MGHRA, CDR2 YSYEKL, per germline. The CDR3 sequence: CASSPRERGTYEQYF. The CDR3 coding sequence is TGCGCCAGCAGCCCGCGGGAGAGAGGGACCTACGAGCAGTACTTC.

This chain connects TRBV19 to TRBJ2-1; tentative D call: TRBD1 (7 bases). The CDR3 is made up of 20 amino acids. Per germline, CDR1 LNHDA and CDR2 SQIVND (reference sequence). Deletions cut 4 bases from V and 3 bases from J, with 28 bases between. The CDR3 reads CASSTLPGQTRASRYNEQFF. The CDR3 nucleotides are TGTGCCAGTAGTACGCTACCGGGACAGACTAGGGCTAGTCGCTACAATGAGCAGTTCTTC.

The chain has TRBV9 and TRBJ2-5, with unresolved D. Germline V CDR1 and CDR2: SGDLS, YYNGEE. The length of the CDR3 is 11 residues. V lost 0 bases, J lost 6 bases, and 3 bases lay in between. As DNA, the CDR3 is TGTGCCAGCAGCGTAGGGCAGACCCAGTACTTC. This gives the protein CASSVGQTQYF.